The T cell receptor (beta chain) under discussion was sequenced for a study of CD8+ T cells in alopecia areata. The study, taken as a whole, reports: The study found higher clonality in lesional than normal scalp, especially in alopecia totalis/universalis. In patients, TCRs were shared less clearly than in mice, and HLA may possibly be involved.

RNA was isolated and reverse transcribed to cDNA, the sequencing template. TCRdb's copy holds only in-frame clones and misses some; the assay was immunoSEQ multiplex PCR. Of over 150,000 clones detected, 56% appear once; the ten largest clones hold 4.5% to 6%. Details on this clone: Its antigen is as yet unknown.

Sequencing was carried out using CD8+ T cells sorted from blood. This TCR derives from a human donor in good health.

The CDR3 DNA is TGCAGCGTCGCTACATGGGACAGGGGCACAGATACGCAGTATTTT. Protein product: CSVATWDRGTDTQYF. V usage is TRBV29-1 and J usage is TRBJ2-3; 9 positions match TRBD1. The CDR3 runs to 15 residues. The germline V gene encodes CDR1 SQVTM and CDR2 ANQGSEA. Trimming cost V 6 bases and J 1 base; bases outside gene matches: 8.